Shown below are 13 T cell receptor beta chains from a single sample sequenced in a study of shared clonotypes between healthy human individuals. Using immunoSEQ multiplex PCR, the repertoire was profiled, and TCRdb retains in-frame clones only, with some absent. The table lists roughly 2,000,000 clones, 90% to 95% of them singletons. Positively selected for CCR7, the CD45RO-negative cells used as naive CD8 cells excluded terminally differentiated effector memory CD45RA+ cells. Sequenced: naive CD8+ T cells from PBMCs. These TCRs come from a man aged 18 to 29 in good health. Some clones in this sample may be carry-over from other donors' samples.

This rearrangement joins TRBV28 to TRBJ1-1, with a weak D call TRBD1 (5 bases). This CDR3 comprises 14 residues. Per germline, CDR1 MDHEN and CDR2 SYDVKM. Between the trimmed V and J ends, which lost 3 bases and 5 bases, there was a span of 13 bases. The CDR3 region is CASSFKGWGTEAFF. Written as DNA, the CDR3 is TGTGCCAGCAGTTTTAAGGGGTGGGGAACTGAAGCTTTCTTT.

The chain joins TRBV27 to TRBJ2-7; TRBD1 matches 8 bases. V trimming: 5 bases; J trimming: 6 bases; junction bases outside the gene matches: 12. The CDR3 extends over 15 amino acids. CDR1 MNHEY and CDR2 SMNVEV come from the germline V gene (reference sequence). Here the CDR3 reads CASSIRTGYSSEQYF. The CDR3 bases are TGTGCCAGCAGTATCAGGACAGGGTATTCAAGCGAGCAGTACTTC.

The CDR3 reads CASSFPGRNEQFF. DNA of the CDR3: TGTGCCAGCAGCTTTCCCGGTCGGAATGAGCAGTTCTTC. The chain is built from TRBV7-9 and TRBJ2-1; D is unclear. Trimming stripped 3 bases from V and 7 bases from J, with 10 bases between. CDR3 size: 13 residues. Germline CDR1 is SEHNR and CDR2 is FQNEAQ (reference sequence).

The chain links TRBV29-1 to TRBJ1-1; D remains unclear. V lost 4 bases, J lost 3 bases, and 12 bases lay in between. The CDR3 runs 13 residues. Germline loops: CDR1 SQVTM, CDR2 ANQGSEA. The DNA of the CDR3 is TGCAGCGTTGTCCGGCCGGGATACACTGAAGCTTTCTTT. Translating gives CSVVRPGYTEAFF.

The CDR3 DNA sequence: TGTGCCAGCAGCCAAGAAAAGGGACGGGCCTACGAGCAGTACTTC. Protein product: CASSQEKGRAYEQYF. This chain uses TRBV14 with TRBJ2-7; D could derive from TRBD1 or TRBD2 (5 bases each). Germline assignment: CDR1 SGHDN and CDR2 FVKESK. V lost 0 bases to trimming and J lost 2 bases, with 11 bases between them. The CDR3 contains 15 residues.

This CDR3 reads CASSPRQVGPTEAFF. CDR3 sequence (DNA): TGTGCCAGCAGCCCCAGACAGGTTGGCCCAACTGAAGCTTTCTTT. This rearrangement joins TRBV14 to TRBJ1-1; D might be TRBD1 (6 bases). From germline, CDR1 is SGHDN and CDR2 FVKESK. The CDR3 is 15 amino acids. Trimming pared 4 bases from V and 5 bases from J, leaving 17 bases between.

The chain employs TRBV28 and TRBJ1-5; no firm D call. The CDR3 totals 14 residues. Germline loops: CDR1 MDHEN, CDR2 SYDVKM. V lost 3 bases and J lost 1, with 7 bases in between. The CDR3 DNA sequence: TGTGCCAGCAGTTTCCTGGTGAGCAATCAGCCCCAGCATTTT. This sequence encodes CASSFLVSNQPQHF.

This clone was detected only once. The chain is built from TRBV13 and TRBJ2-3; the match to TRBD2 covers 8 bases. The V segment lost 5 bases and the J segment 7 bases; nucleotides outside the gene matches: 11. The germline CDR1 and CDR2 sequences are PRHDT and FYEKMQ (reference sequence). This CDR3 comprises 15 residues. CDR3 residues: CASSAPSGSPHTQYF. Here the CDR3 DNA reads TGTGCCAGCAGCGCCCCCAGCGGGAGCCCCCATACGCAGTATTTT. The full variable domain, completed using reference TRBV13 and TRBJ2-3, is AAGVIQSPRHLIKEKRETATLKCYPIPRHDTVYWYQQGPGQDPQFLISFYEKMQSDKGSIPDRFSAQQFSDYHSELNMSSLELGDSALYFCASSAPSGSPHTQYFGPGTRLTVL.

Turning to this clone: This is likely a read error, given that the CDR3 carries no conserved phenylalanine or tryptophan at its end. The DNA is omitted, as the CDR3 cannot be located on it reliably, and the CDR3 follows TCRdb's listing. The chain combines TRBV5-6 with TRBJ2-7; the table's D gene call, TRBD1, was not cross checked with the DNA. Both ends counted, the CDR3 spans 12 residues. Germline V gene lookup returns CDR1 SGHDT and CDR2 YYEEEE. The CDR3 sequence is CASSLGQGYVYY.

V usage is TRBV9 and J usage is TRBJ2-2; 8 bases agree with TRBD2. The germline V gene has CDR1 SGDLS and CDR2 YYNGEE. The CDR3 covers 16 residues. The junction had 7 bases not matched to a gene; V was cut back by 1 base and J by 5 bases. CDR3: CASSVRPGGATGELFF. The CDR3 nucleotides are TGTGCCAGCAGCGTAAGGCCGGGAGGGGCGACCGGGGAGCTGTTTTTT. The full variable domain, its missing parts supplied by reference TRBV9 and TRBJ2-2, is DSGVTQTPKHLITATGQRVTLRCSPRSGDLSVYWYQQSLDQGLQFLIQYYNGEERAKGNILERFSAQQFPDLHSELNLSSLELGDSALYFCASSVRPGGATGELFFGEGSRLTVL.

To note about this clone: This sample includes further DNA sequences coding for the same CDR3. J is TRBJ2-7 and V is TRBV4-1; the D is unclear. The germline gives CDR1 MGHRA, CDR2 YSYEKL. The CDR3 totals 13 residues. V dropped 1 base and J dropped 1 base, with 5 bases sitting between them. DNA of the CDR3: TGCGCCAGCAGCCAAGCGAGTTCCTACGAGCAGTACTTC. It translates to CASSQASSYEQYF.

The rearrangement links TRBV28 to TRBJ2-1, with no clear D. V was pared by 7 bases and J by 2 bases, with 15 bases between. The CDR3 sequence is 15 residues long. Germline V gene data show CDR1 as MDHEN and CDR2 as SYDVKM. Here the CDR3 DNA reads TGTGCCAGCACCTCGAGGAAGTACCCCTACAATGAGCAGTTCTTC. Amino acids: CASTSRKYPYNEQFF. Full variable domain (rest looked up from reference TRBV28 and TRBJ2-1): DVKVTQSSRYLVKRTGEKVFLECVQDMDHENMFWYRQDPGLGLRLIYFSYDVKMKEKGDIPEGYSVSREKKERFSLILESASTNQTSMYLCASTSRKYPYNEQFFGPGTRLTVL.

This chain uses TRBV27 with TRBJ1-1; 9 nucleotides match TRBD1. Per germline, CDR1 MNHEY and CDR2 SMNVEV (reference sequence). The CDR3 spans 16 residues. J gave up 4 bases and V 5 bases, and 11 bases lay outside the gene matches. The CDR3, as DNA: TGTGCCAGCAGTCTCATACAGGGGGCAGCGGGCACTGAAGCTTTCTTT. Its translation: CASSLIQGAAGTEAFF.